These 31 T cell receptor beta chains share one sample of origin, sequenced in a study of blood T cell repertoires in COVID-19. Assay used: immunoSEQ multiplex PCR; TCRdb lists only in-frame clones, some missing. This table has 250,000 or so clones, around nine tenths appearing once. The material sequenced was PBMCs or T cells enriched from blood (not recorded which). The receptors shown here come from a woman in her fifties or sixties who had recovered from COVID-19.

J is TRBJ2-7 and V is TRBV7-2; 13 bases are a match to TRBD2. CDR1 and CDR2 from the germline V gene are SGHTA and FQGNSA. With V trimmed by 5 bases and J by 6 bases, 10 bases remained unmatched. This CDR3 comprises 16 residues. The CDR3 DNA reads TGTGCCAGCAGCGCCTTACCGGGACTAGCGGGATCCGAGCAGTACTTC. Translating it yields CASSALPGLAGSEQYF.

The gene calls are TRBV19 and TRBJ1-4; D is uncertain. Germline lookup yields CDR1 LNHDA and CDR2 SQIVND (reference sequence). The CDR3 consists of 13 residues. V dropped 4 bases and J dropped 7 bases, with 10 bases sitting between them. Here the CDR3 reads CASSRSTIEKLFF. The DNA for the CDR3 is TGTGCCAGTAGTAGATCCACAATTGAAAAACTGTTTTTT. The full variable domain, in which reference TRBV19 and TRBJ1-4 provide the parts outside the CDR3, is DGGITQSPKYLFRKEGQNVTLSCEQNLNHDAMYWYRQDPGQGLRLIYYSQIVNDFQKGDIAEGYSVSREKKESFPLTVTSAQKNPTAFYLCASSRSTIEKLFFGSGTQLSVL.

The chain recombines TRBV19 with TRBJ2-3, with TRBD1 matching 10 bases. The germline gives CDR1 LNHDA, CDR2 SQIVND (reference sequence). This CDR3 contains 13 residues. V shed 9 bases, J shed 5 bases, and the junction held 5 bases outside the gene matches. CDR3 sequence: CASRRTGGDTQYF. The CDR3 coding sequence is TGTGCCAGCCGACGGACAGGGGGAGATACGCAGTATTTT. The full variable domain, with the rest looked up from reference TRBV19 and TRBJ2-3, is DGGITQSPKYLFRKEGQNVTLSCEQNLNHDAMYWYRQDPGQGLRLIYYSQIVNDFQKGDIAEGYSVSREKKESFPLTVTSAQKNPTAFYLCASRRTGGDTQYFGPGTRLTVL.

The chain combines TRBV27 with TRBJ1-5; D not certain. The CDR3 loop spans 15 amino acids. Germline CDR1 reads MNHEY; CDR2 reads SMNVEV (reference sequence). V shed 4 bases and J shed 3 bases, with 13 bases lying between them. CDR3 sequence reads: CASSSPGEINQPQHF. The CDR3 DNA follows: TGTGCCAGCAGTTCTCCGGGAGAAATCAATCAGCCCCAGCATTTT.

This clone showed up just a few times. V is TRBV14 and J is TRBJ2-7, with D uncertain. Germline assignment: CDR1 SGHDN and CDR2 FVKESK. Trimming removed 4 bases at V and 0 bases at J, with 16 bases between. This CDR3 has 16 residues. CDR3 region: CASSRTTDPFSYEQYF. Here the CDR3 DNA reads TGTGCCAGCAGCCGAACTACTGATCCGTTCTCCTACGAGCAGTACTTC.

This sequence joins TRBV7-3 and TRBJ2-7, with TRBD2 as a possible D gene (6 bases). This CDR3 is built from 14 residues. CDR1 and CDR2 (germline): SGHTA, FQGTGA. Trimming shortened V by 2 bases and J by 2 bases, and 10 bases separated the two germline ends. CDR3 DNA: TGTGCCAGCAGCTTAGCAGCGGGTACCTACGAGCAGTACTTC. Translated: CASSLAAGTYEQYF.

This rearrangement joins TRBV4-3 to TRBJ2-3, with 10 bases matching TRBD2. The CDR3 runs 18 residues. The V and J ends lost 1 base and 4 bases, in that order; junction bases with no gene match: 11. CDR1 and CDR2 (germline): LGHNA, YSLEER. CDR3 protein: CASSQVLAGDQGADTQYF. For the CDR3, the DNA is TGCGCCAGCAGCCAAGTTCTAGCGGGAGATCAGGGGGCAGATACGCAGTATTTT.

The chain has TRBV28 and TRBJ2-7; 14 nucleotides match TRBD2. This CDR3 contains 16 residues. Germline CDR1 MDHEN, CDR2 SYDVKM. The ends lost 6 bases at V and 5 bases at J; junction bases unmatched: 9. The CDR3 DNA follows: TGTGCCAGCAGGGGTATCCGACTAGCGGGAGGGCACGAGCAGTACTTC. It yields the protein CASRGIRLAGGHEQYF.

The chain couples TRBV7-3 to TRBJ2-3; D perhaps matches TRBD2 (5 bases). CDR3 size: 13 residues. Looked up from germline, CDR1 is SGHTA and CDR2 is FQGTGA. Trimming removed 5 bases from V and 8 bases from J, with 14 bases in between. The CDR3 protein is CASSAHQRGTQYF. The CDR3 DNA reads TGTGCCAGCAGCGCCCACCAACGGGGTACGCAGTATTTT.

The CDR3 nucleotides are TGTGCCAGCATCCCGGGGACAGGGAGCCCCAATGAGCAGTTCTTC. Protein product: CASIPGTGSPNEQFF. The J gene is TRBJ2-1, the V gene TRBV28; 9 bases fit TRBD1. Trimming cost V 7 bases and J 6 bases; bases outside gene matches: 10. Germline V CDR1 and CDR2: MDHEN, SYDVKM. The CDR3 contains 15 residues.

The genes are TRBV7-3 and TRBJ2-5; the match to TRBD2 covers 7 bases. The CDR3 extends over 15 amino acids. Germline values: CDR1 SGHTA, CDR2 FQGTGA. V dropped 2 bases and J dropped 0; count of bases not matched to a gene: 3. The CDR3 DNA is TGTGCCAGCAGCTTATCGGGAGGCAACCAAGAGACCCAGTACTTC. It is translated as CASSLSGGNQETQYF.

The chain has TRBV7-9 and TRBJ2-2, with D uncertain. The CDR3 extends over 15 amino acids. V was shortened by 5 bases and J by 0 bases, with 10 bases between the two germline ends. Per germline, CDR1 SEHNR and CDR2 FQNEAQ (reference sequence). This chain's CDR3 is CASSRWPANTGELFF. For the CDR3, the DNA is TGTGCCAGCAGCCGATGGCCAGCGAACACCGGGGAGCTGTTTTTT.

The chain uses TRBV29-1 and TRBJ2-6; D gene ambiguous. Trimming took off 4 bases at V and 1 base at J, with 5 bases between the two ends. Germline CDR1 SQVTM, CDR2 ANQGSEA. CDR3 length: 13 amino acids. As DNA, the CDR3 is TGCAGCGTTGCTGTTTCTGGGGCCAACGTCCTGACTTTC. It yields the protein CSVAVSGANVLTF.

V is TRBV18 and J is TRBJ1-1, with 8 bases aligning to TRBD1. CDR1 KGHSH and CDR2 LQKENI come from the germline V gene. V dropped 4 bases and J dropped 2; count of bases not matched to a gene: 9. This CDR3 region has 16 residues. The CDR3 DNA sequence: TGTGCCAGCTCACTGAGGACAGGGCTTACAAACACTGAAGCTTTCTTT. It specifies CASSLRTGLTNTEAFF.

V gene TRBV19 combines with J gene TRBJ1-3; 7 nucleotides agree with TRBD1. The CDR3 is 15 amino acids. Germline V gene sequence: CDR1 LNHDA, CDR2 SQIVND (reference sequence). V dropped 5 bases and J dropped 0; count of bases not matched to a gene: 4. CDR3 protein: CASSRQGNSGNTIYF. The CDR3 bases are TGTGCCAGTAGTCGACAGGGCAACTCTGGAAACACCATATATTTT.

The chain recombines TRBV28 with TRBJ2-7; D is undetermined. Germline V gene lookup returns CDR1 MDHEN and CDR2 SYDVKM. The CDR3 has 20 residues. Trimming pared 5 bases from V and 2 bases from J, leaving 31 bases between. The CDR3 sequence is CASSIAVLKRLPPAPYEQYF. The CDR3 bases are TGTGCCAGCAGTATCGCAGTTCTGAAGCGCTTACCCCCGGCCCCCTACGAGCAGTACTTC.

This chain connects TRBV6-2 or TRBV6-3 to TRBJ1-5; 12 nucleotides match TRBD1. CDR3 length: 16 residues. Losses at the gene ends were 5 bases for V and 0 bases for J; bases not matched to a gene: 2. The germline gives CDR1 MNHEY, CDR2 SVGEGT. CDR3 sequence (DNA): TGTGCCAGCAGTCGGGACAGGGGGCTTAGCAATCAGCCCCAGCATTTT. Translating it yields CASSRDRGLSNQPQHF.

The genes are TRBV6-5 and TRBJ2-7; D is possibly TRBD2 (6 bases). Germline V gene lookup returns CDR1 MNHEY and CDR2 SVGAGI. V lost 2 bases, J lost 4 bases, and 9 bases lay in between. The CDR3 is 13 residues long. For the CDR3, the DNA is TGTGCCAGCAGTTACGGGGGGAGTTACGAGCAGTACTTC. Its protein is CASSYGGSYEQYF.

V usage is TRBV30 and J usage is TRBJ1-2, with D perhaps TRBD1 (6 bases). V was clipped by 3 bases and J by 7 bases, with 18 bases between them. The CDR3 is made up of 14 amino acids. From germline, CDR1 is GTSNPN and CDR2 SVGIG (reference sequence). CDR3 residues: CAWSFGVGAFGYTF. CDR3 in DNA: TGTGCCTGGAGCTTTGGTGTGGGGGCGTTTGGCTACACCTTC.

The rearrangement links TRBV28 to TRBJ2-2; a possible D gene is TRBD2 (5 bases). Germline-derived CDR1 and CDR2 are MDHEN and SYDVKM. This CDR3 is built from 15 residues. The germline V and J ends were trimmed by 2 bases and 4 bases, with 11 bases remaining between them. CDR3 sequence reads: CASSLNPRGTGELFF. Here the CDR3 DNA reads TGTGCCAGCAGTTTAAATCCACGGGGCACCGGGGAGCTGTTTTTT.

The chain combines TRBV10-3 with TRBJ2-2; D is undetermined. The CDR3 extends over 12 amino acids. Deletions cut 7 bases from V and 4 bases from J, with 7 bases between. Germline V gene sequence: CDR1 ENHRY, CDR2 SYGVKD. CDR3 loop: CAITEPTGELFF. DNA of the CDR3: TGTGCCATCACGGAGCCCACCGGGGAGCTGTTTTTT.

The rearrangement uses TRBV6-2 or TRBV6-3 and TRBJ1-5; no clear D gene. CDR3 length: 14 amino acids. V was shortened by 2 bases and J by 2 bases, with 7 bases between the two germline ends. Germline-derived CDR1 and CDR2 are MNHEY and SVGEGT. Here the CDR3 DNA reads TGTGCCAGCAGTTACCGTCAGGGCAATCAGCCCCAGCATTTT. Translating gives CASSYRQGNQPQHF.

The V call is TRBV27, the J call TRBJ1-2, with TRBD1 identical over 7 bases. Trimming removed 4 bases from V and 2 bases from J; junction bases left unmatched: 10. Germline lookup yields CDR1 MNHEY and CDR2 SMNVEV (reference sequence). This CDR3 region has 16 residues. The CDR3 bases are TGTGCCAGCAGTTCAAGCCGACAGGGTACCAACTATGGCTACACCTTC. Protein product: CASSSSRQGTNYGYTF.

CDR3 DNA sequence: TGTGCCAGCAGCGTAAGGTCAGGACAGAGTGGGACCCAGTACTTC. Protein: CASSVRSGQSGTQYF. V is TRBV9 and J is TRBJ2-5; D perhaps matches TRBD1 (6 bases). The CDR3 is 15 amino acids. V was cut by 1 base and J by 7 bases, with 17 bases left in between. Germline CDR1 and CDR2: SGDLS and YYNGEE.

This sequence joins TRBV7-9 and TRBJ1-1, with no clear D. The germline gives CDR1 SEHNR, CDR2 FQNEAQ (reference sequence). V lost 6 bases and J 3 bases, leaving 11 bases between the germline ends. The CDR3 extends over 13 amino acids. The DNA of the CDR3 is TGTGCCAGCAGTCCCGGTTGGTACACTGAAGCTTTCTTT. It yields the protein CASSPGWYTEAFF.

J is TRBJ1-2 and V is TRBV28; D not resolved. Germline V gene lookup returns CDR1 MDHEN and CDR2 SYDVKM. Trimming took off 6 bases at V and 6 bases at J, with 20 bases between the two ends. CDR3 length equals 15 residues. The CDR3 sequence: CASRITGVLGDGYTF. CDR3 DNA sequence: TGTGCCAGCAGAATCACGGGAGTTCTAGGAGATGGCTACACCTTC.

This chain connects TRBV5-1 to TRBJ2-1; 9 nucleotides align to TRBD2. The CDR3 loop spans 16 amino acids. J was trimmed by 4 bases and V by 0 bases; bases with no gene match: 5. Germline values: CDR1 SGHRS, CDR2 YFSETQ. The CDR3 loop reads CASSLEGGRVYNEQFF. In nucleotides, the CDR3 is TGCGCCAGCAGCTTGGAGGGCGGGAGGGTTTACAATGAGCAGTTCTTC.

The V and J genes are TRBV7-6 and TRBJ2-7; perhaps TRBD1 as D (7 bases). The CDR3 contains 14 residues. V dropped 7 bases and J dropped 4 bases, with 17 bases sitting between them. Germline values: CDR1 SGHVS, CDR2 FNYEAQ. CDR3 DNA sequence: TGTGCCAGCACCGTCGGAGGGGGCTCTTACGAGCAGTACTTC. This encodes CASTVGGGSYEQYF.

The chain couples TRBV6-4 to TRBJ2-1; D call uncertain. The length of the CDR3 is 15 residues. The V end was cut by 2 bases, the J end by 6 bases, with 14 bases between. The germline V gene encodes CDR1 MRHNA and CDR2 SNTAGT. The CDR3 DNA reads as TGTGCCAGCAGTGACCACCTCATTGCGCCCAATGAGCAGTTCTTC. It codes for CASSDHLIAPNEQFF.

The V and J genes are TRBV7-2 and TRBJ2-3; D might be TRBD2 (5 bases). In germline, CDR1 is SGHTA, CDR2 FQGNSA. The CDR3 runs 15 residues. Trimming pared 3 bases from V and 0 bases from J, leaving 10 bases between. Here the CDR3 DNA reads TGTGCCAGCAGCTTCGACCAGCGGAGCACAGATACGCAGTATTTT. Protein sequence: CASSFDQRSTDTQYF.

The chain uses TRBV4-3 and TRBJ1-2, with 8 bases that match TRBD1. Germline CDR1 is LGHNA and CDR2 is YSLEER. Losses at the gene ends were 2 bases for V and 8 bases for J; bases not matched to a gene: 4. This CDR3 is built from 13 residues. In DNA form, the CDR3 reads TGCGCCAGCAGCCAACAGGGGGCCAGAGGCTACACCTTC. Translated: CASSQQGARGYTF.